This TCR beta chain originates from a study of post-analysis software for immune sequencing data. Study information: Patients with relapsing-remitting, secondary progressive and progressive-relapsing multiple sclerosis courses were all represented.

On this clonotype itself: The antigen remains unidentified.

Unique molecular identifiers were present in the TCR beta cDNA libraries. Using its own MiXCR run on the PCR reads, TCRdb lists one record per CDR3 protein. The data show 700,000 to 900,000 distinct CDR3 sequences, approximately 44% seen once. Study outcomes and limitations: Significantly lower normalized Chao1 diversity was found in patients with multiple sclerosis relative to controls.

Sequencing was done on a sample of blood. The TCR sequence derives from a girl between 5 and 17 years old with multiple sclerosis.

The CDR3 here is CASSTQGARSVVYEQYF. CDR3 bases: TGTGCCAGCAGCACACAGGGGGCGCGTTCTGTTGTCTACGAGCAGTACTTC. This rearrangement joins TRBV12-3 or TRBV12-4 to TRBJ2-7; TRBD1 matches at 9 bases. The J segment lost 3 bases and the V segment lost 6 bases, leaving 15 bases of the junction unmatched. The CDR3 contains 17 residues.